A single sample gave rise to the 29 T cell receptor beta chains below, sequenced in a study of blood T cells in healthy people across ages. A second 7 to 11 cycle PCR used barcoded and J-beta primers. TCRdb ran MiXCR on the 5' RACE reads and lists one entry per CDR3 protein. The sample yields approximately 810,000 distinct CDR3 sequences, 35% to 40% seen once. The sequenced sample was blood. All receptors derive from a man between 18 and 35 years old in good health.

This clonotype came up a few times. V gene TRBV7-2 combines with J gene TRBJ2-7, with D unresolved. This CDR3 spans 14 amino acids. V was shortened by 4 bases and J by 1 base, with 11 bases between the two germline ends. Germline CDR1 reads SGHTA; CDR2 reads FQGNSA. CDR3 loop: CASSSGRLSYEQYF. The CDR3 DNA reads TGTGCCAGCAGCTCAGGACGGCTTTCCTACGAGCAGTACTTC.

This chain joins TRBV12-3 or TRBV12-4 and TRBJ2-3; 9 bases map to TRBD1. Losses at the gene ends were 5 bases for V and 11 bases for J; bases not matched to a gene: 14. CDR3 length equals 15 residues. CDR3 sequence reads: CASSRLGTGTDVQYF. The CDR3 DNA reads as TGTGCCAGCAGTCGCCTTGGGACAGGGACAGATGTGCAGTATTTT.

This clonotype was found many times. The chain has TRBV7-3 and TRBJ2-3; D unclear. The CDR3 covers 13 residues. The germline CDR1 and CDR2 sequences are SGHTA and FQGTGA. Trimming took off 4 bases at V and 4 bases at J, with 9 bases between the two ends. The CDR3 reads CASSSRVADTQYF. In DNA form, the CDR3 reads TGTGCCAGCAGCTCAAGGGTTGCAGATACGCAGTATTTT.

The genes are TRBV6-2 or TRBV6-3 and TRBJ1-2, with a tentative D call TRBD1 (5 bases). Germline values: CDR1 MNHEY, CDR2 SVGEGT. V was pared by 6 bases and J by 3 bases, with 11 bases between. The CDR3 is made up of 13 amino acids. The CDR3 loop is CASRTDTDYGYTF. CDR3 DNA sequence: TGTGCCAGCAGAACGGACACTGACTATGGCTACACCTTC.

About this clonotype: A much larger clone differs by one base, so this may be a read error. J is TRBJ2-7 and V is TRBV12-3 or TRBV12-4; 7 bases map to TRBD1. The DNA end lines up better with TRBJ2-5; the J call may be wrong. This CDR3 region has 13 residues. CDR3 DNA sequence: TGTGCCATCAGTTCTTCAGGGGGAGAGACCCAGTACTTC. Protein sequence: CAISSSGGETQYF.

This clonotype was detected a few times. This chain links TRBV5-1 with TRBJ2-1; 9 bases are shared with TRBD1. Looked up from germline, CDR1 is SGHRS and CDR2 is YFSETQ. V trimming: 8 bases; J trimming: 6 bases; junction bases outside the gene matches: 9. The CDR3 covers 14 residues. CDR3 bases: TGCGCCAGTAACTCGGGACAGGGTTCCAATGAGCAGTTCTTC. Its protein product is CASNSGQGSNEQFF.

J is TRBJ2-5 and V is TRBV20-1; D is perhaps TRBD2 (6 bases). This CDR3 is built from 16 residues. V lost 5 bases and J 0 bases, leaving 19 bases between the germline ends. The germline V gene has CDR1 DFQATT and CDR2 SNEGSKA (reference sequence). This CDR3 is CSAGSSLAPNQETQYF. The CDR3 DNA reads TGCAGTGCTGGGTCCTCACTAGCTCCAAACCAAGAGACCCAGTACTTC.

Note on this clonotype: Since a much larger clone is just one base distant, this may be a read error. J is TRBJ2-4 and V is TRBV4-1; no clear D. The J call is uncertain, as TRBJ2-7 better fits the DNA end. CDR3 length: 16 residues. Germline loops: CDR1 MGHRA, CDR2 YSYEKL. The CDR3 bases are TGCGCCAGCAGCCAAGAAAGGGCAACAGAAGGTTACGAGCAGTACTTC. It encodes CASSQERATEGYEQYF.

The genes are TRBV6-6 and TRBJ2-3, with D possibly being TRBD1 (5 bases). Germline CDR1 is MNHNY and CDR2 is SVGAGI (reference sequence). V was cut by 5 bases and J by 2 bases, with 17 bases left in between. This CDR3 spans 16 amino acids. This chain's CDR3 is CASSNTGAKFTDTQYF. As DNA, the CDR3 is TGTGCCAGCAGTAATACAGGAGCCAAATTCACAGATACGCAGTATTTT.

This clonotype was counted between two and nine times. The chain combines TRBV4-2 with TRBJ1-1, with D hard to call. This CDR3 contains 15 residues. V was trimmed by 0 bases and J by 0 bases, leaving 8 bases between them. CDR1 LGHNA and CDR2 YNFKEQ come from the germline V gene. CDR3 loop: CASSQEPGMNTEAFF. DNA of the CDR3: TGTGCCAGCAGCCAAGAACCTGGGATGAACACTGAAGCTTTCTTT.

This clonotype was seen at least ten times. The chain joins TRBV20-1 to TRBJ2-5; D unresolved. The germline V gene encodes CDR1 DFQATT and CDR2 SNEGSKA (reference sequence). The CDR3 runs to 14 residues. Between the trimmed V and J ends, which lost 4 bases and 1 base, there was a span of 13 bases. CDR3 region: CSATNHRGQETQYF. DNA of the CDR3: TGCAGTGCTACCAACCATCGAGGCCAAGAGACCCAGTACTTC.

The rearrangement joins TRBV6-5 to TRBJ1-5; tentative D call: TRBD1 (6 bases). Trimming stripped 7 bases from V and 7 bases from J, with 14 bases between. CDR1 and CDR2 from the germline V gene are MNHEY and SVGAGI. CDR3 length equals 13 residues. The CDR3 spells CASKQGAGQPQHF. The CDR3 DNA reads TGTGCCAGCAAACAGGGCGCGGGGCAGCCCCAGCATTTT.

The chain joins TRBV5-1 to TRBJ2-7, with TRBD2 matching over 11 bases. Trimming removed 3 bases from V and 7 bases from J; junction bases left unmatched: 12. Looked up from germline, CDR1 is SGHRS and CDR2 is YFSETQ. The CDR3 is 16 residues long. CDR3 loop: CASSSILAGAYNEQYF. CDR3 in DNA: TGCGCCAGCAGCTCCATACTAGCGGGGGCCTACAATGAGCAGTACTTC.

Notes on this clonotype: Just one base apart from a much larger clone, this may be a read error. This rearrangement joins TRBV10-3 to TRBJ1-2, with D perhaps matching TRBD1 (5 bases). The CDR3 is 15 amino acids. The germline CDR1 and CDR2 sequences are ENHRY and SYGVKD. The DNA for the CDR3 is TGTGCCGTCAGTGAGGGGACGGAACCTTACTATGGCTACACCTTC. Its protein product is CAVSEGTEPYYGYTF.

J is TRBJ2-1 and V is TRBV4-1, with a tentative D call TRBD1 (6 bases). Germline V gene sequence: CDR1 MGHRA, CDR2 YSYEKL. The V end lost 1 base, the J end lost 2 bases, and 12 bases lay between the germline ends. The CDR3 is made up of 16 amino acids. The CDR3 region has the DNA TGCGCCAGCAGCCAAGCTGGGACACCTACCTACAATGAGCAGTTCTTC. Its protein is CASSQAGTPTYNEQFF.

The genes are TRBV28 and TRBJ2-5; D is unclear. The CDR3 is 12 amino acids. Germline loops: CDR1 MDHEN, CDR2 SYDVKM. In DNA form, the CDR3 reads TGTGCTTCACAGCGTCAGTTGGAGACCCAGTACTTC. This translates into CASQRQLETQYF.

In this sample, this clonotype turned up a few times. V is TRBV14 and J is TRBJ2-3; D not certain. Trimming removed 1 base from V and 6 bases from J, with 17 bases in between. Germline CDR1 SGHDN, CDR2 FVKESK. This CDR3 region has 16 residues. The CDR3 loop is CASSQVGYTSEDTQYF. The CDR3 DNA is TGTGCCAGCAGCCAAGTCGGGTACACCAGCGAGGATACGCAGTATTTT.

The chain recombines TRBV4-3 with TRBJ1-1, with D perhaps matching TRBD1 (6 bases). CDR1 and CDR2 (germline): LGHNA, YSLEER. Trimming cost V 2 bases and J 4 bases, with 11 bases left between them. This CDR3 has 14 amino acids. The CDR3 bases are TGCGCCAGCAGCCAAATGAGCAGGGGCACTGAAGCTTTCTTT. Its translation: CASSQMSRGTEAFF.

The rearrangement uses TRBV18 and TRBJ1-1; tentative D call: TRBD1 (5 bases). This CDR3 spans 15 amino acids. CDR1 and CDR2 (germline): KGHSH, LQKENI. V dropped 2 bases and J dropped 2 bases, with 12 bases sitting between them. The CDR3, as DNA: TGTGCCAGCTCACCAGCGAGAGGGGTAAACACTGAAGCTTTCTTT. Translated: CASSPARGVNTEAFF.

As concerns this clonotype: One junction end disagrees with the germline gene, perhaps due to a read error. The rearrangement joins TRBV5-1 to TRBJ2-3, with D perhaps TRBD2 (5 bases). The germline CDR1 and CDR2 sequences are SGHRS and YFSETQ. This CDR3 is 12 amino acids long. The CDR3 protein is CASSSTTATQYF. The CDR3 DNA follows: TGCGCCAGCAGCTCGACTACAGCTACGCAGTATTTT.

This clonotype was observed a few times. The chain carries TRBV5-1 and TRBJ2-7; possible D gene TRBD2, 5 bases. The CDR3 extends over 14 amino acids. CDR1 and CDR2 (germline): SGHRS, YFSETQ. V lost 0 bases, J lost 2 bases, and 9 bases lay in between. CDR3 DNA sequence: TGCGCCAGCAGCTTGGCCCCTAGCACCTACGAGCAGTACTTC. Encoded protein: CASSLAPSTYEQYF.

The V and J genes are TRBV9 and TRBJ1-1; D not resolved. Trimming shortened V by 4 bases and J by 3 bases, and 13 bases separated the two germline ends. The CDR3 runs 14 residues. Germline V gene sequence: CDR1 SGDLS, CDR2 YYNGEE. This CDR3 reads CASSPLVFDTEAFF. Here the CDR3 DNA reads TGTGCCAGCAGCCCTTTAGTTTTCGACACTGAAGCTTTCTTT.

This clonotype was seen once. The CDR3 DNA is TGTGCCAGCAGCCTTTTCCAGACCACTGAAGCTTTCTTT. Its protein product is CASSLFQTTEAFF. V is TRBV14 and J is TRBJ1-1, with D hard to call. The CDR3 extends over 13 amino acids. The germline V gene has CDR1 SGHDN and CDR2 FVKESK. V lost 4 bases, J lost 4 bases, and 10 bases lay in between.

The chain couples TRBV15 to TRBJ2-5; D call uncertain. The J call is in doubt because the DNA end fits TRBJ2-7 better. There are 13 residues in the CDR3. CDR1 is LNHNV and CDR2 is YYDKDF in the germline V gene (reference sequence). This chain's CDR3 is CATSRDWANEQYF. For the CDR3, the DNA is TGTGCCACCAGCAGAGATTGGGCAAACGAGCAGTACTTC.

The table lists this clonotype with many counts. This chain links TRBV4-3 with TRBJ1-4; D not certain. This CDR3 region has 15 residues. Germline V gene lookup returns CDR1 LGHNA and CDR2 YSLEER. The germline V and J ends were trimmed by 0 bases and 8 bases, with 13 bases remaining between them. The CDR3 is CASSQDAFGREKLFF. The CDR3 DNA is TGCGCCAGCAGCCAAGATGCATTTGGGCGGGAAAAACTGTTTTTT.

The chain employs TRBV6-5 and TRBJ2-7; 11 bases agree with TRBD1. With V trimmed by 6 bases and J by 4 bases, 11 bases remained unmatched. Germline lookup yields CDR1 MNHEY and CDR2 SVGAGI. CDR3 length equals 16 residues. The CDR3 region has the DNA TGTGCCAGCAGCTTTTCCGGGACAGGGGGTCCTTACGAGCAGTACTTC. Protein product: CASSFSGTGGPYEQYF.

The chain joins TRBV20-1 to TRBJ2-3, with D possibly TRBD2 on 7 matching bases. Germline CDR1 and CDR2: DFQATT and SNEGSKA (reference sequence). Trimming cost V 3 bases and J 2 bases, with 15 bases left between them. This CDR3 contains 15 residues. This CDR3 reads CSASRGAGSTDTQYF. DNA of the CDR3: TGCAGTGCTAGCCGGGGGGCGGGGTCCACAGATACGCAGTATTTT.

The chain couples TRBV7-2 to TRBJ1-6; D gene uncertain. The CDR3 loop spans 14 amino acids. Germline V gives CDR1 SGHTA, CDR2 FQGNSA. V was shortened by 7 bases and J by 7 bases, with 14 bases between the two germline ends. The CDR3 is CASTADGVNSPLHF. In DNA, the CDR3 is TGTGCCAGCACCGCCGACGGGGTAAATTCACCCCTCCACTTT. Full variable domain (missing parts from reference TRBV7-2 and TRBJ1-6): GAGVSQSPSNKVTEKGKDVELRCDPISGHTALYWYRQSLGQGLEFLIYFQGNSAPDKSGLPSDRFSAERTGGSVSTLTIQRTQQEDSAVYLCASTADGVNSPLHFGNGTRLTVT.

The table lists this clonotype with many counts. The chain couples TRBV12-3 or TRBV12-4 to TRBJ2-5; the D gene is possibly TRBD2 (6 bases). Trimming pared 6 bases from V and 3 bases from J, leaving 14 bases between. The CDR3 length is 14 residues. CDR3 nucleotides: TGTGCCAGCAGCCTTGGGACTCATAAAGAGACCCAGTACTTC. Protein: CASSLGTHKETQYF.